The rows below give T cell receptor beta chains drawn from one sample of a study of spatial heterogeneity in lung cancer. TCRdb reprocessed the 5' RACE reads via MiXCR and lists one record per CDR3 protein. The sample yields about 40,000 distinct CDR3 sequences, around 5.2% seen once. The starting material was PBMCs, obtained at surgery. The receptors stem from a female donor with early-stage non-small cell lung cancer. Each CDR3 is given with its conserved first and last residue.

J gene | V gene | CDR3 protein
TRBJ1-1 | TRBV29-1 | CSVGQVLNTEAFF
TRBJ2-3 | TRBV11-2 | CASSPRGGGADTQYF
TRBJ2-7 | TRBV6-6 | CASSGKGQQPNYEQYF
TRBJ2-5 | TRBV5-4 | CASSLVAGAQETQYF
TRBJ2-7 | TRBV4-1 | CASSQEDDTQYF
TRBJ2-5 | TRBV9 | CASSVGKTSGVQETQYF
TRBJ2-6 | TRBV18 | CASSPLAGGHSGANVLTF
TRBJ2-5 | TRBV6-2/TRBV6-3 | CASSYSIEVGETQYF
TRBJ2-4 | TRBV3-1 | CASSPQTSGGKNIQYF
TRBJ2-4 | TRBV10-3 | CAISDPGLLVIQYF
TRBJ2-5 | TRBV24-1 | CATSDGTGAQETQYF
TRBJ2-3 | TRBV3-1 | CASSQDEVFAAGATDTQYF
TRBJ1-1 | TRBV7-9 | CASSPRDRLNTEAFF
TRBJ2-1 | TRBV7-3 | CASSFTSRNAGQLHNEQFF
TRBJ1-2 | TRBV28 | CASSLDLLSYGYTF
TRBJ2-1 | TRBV11-2 | CASSSGLFNEQFF
TRBJ1-1 | TRBV7-9 | CASSFSLNTEAFF
TRBJ1-1 | TRBV7-9 | CASSYVPDTEAFF
TRBJ1-1 | TRBV5-6 | CASSLAVTEAFF
TRBJ1-2 | TRBV28 | CASSSYDGYYGYTF
TRBJ1-2 | TRBV12-3/TRBV12-4 | CASSFGRPYGYTF
TRBJ2-1 | TRBV20-1 | CSAISLGGGYYNEQFF
TRBJ2-7 | TRBV30 | CAWSRFSATFYEQYF
TRBJ2-4 | TRBV2 | CASSPNRDIQNIQYF
TRBJ1-1 | TRBV27 | CASSYRDRGSRTEAFF
TRBJ2-3 | TRBV20-1 | CSARGASGGSTDTQYF
TRBJ2-5 | TRBV9 | CASSSRTGGTETQYF
TRBJ1-1 | TRBV4-1 | CASSQFSLNTEAFF
TRBJ1-4 | TRBV20-1 | CSARGEKLFF
TRBJ1-2 | TRBV28 | CASIDRPGGPNYGYTF
TRBJ2-2 | TRBV12-3/TRBV12-4 | CASNRQRNGELFF
TRBJ2-7 | TRBV27 | CASSLEPAGTGGAYEQYF